This T cell receptor (beta chain) was profiled in a study of blood T cell repertoires in COVID-19. Study as a whole: Some COVID-19 samples were acute and others convalescent; all came from the United States, Italy and Spain.

As handled by the study authors: Amplification from reference gene primers served as the basis for estimated nucleated cell counts. Sequencing used immunoSEQ multiplex PCR; TCRdb keeps in-frame clones, though not all of them. That table supplies the V and J calls and clone size; D and trimming were determined from the DNA. This table holds about 190,000 clones, 70% to 80% found once. The sequenced sample consisted of peripheral blood. This receptor was obtained from a middle-aged man who had recovered from COVID-19.

DNA for the CDR3: TGTGCCACCAGCAGAGATACTCTCCGGGGGAGTTCACCCCTCCACTTT. Protein product: CATSRDTLRGSSPLHF. The J gene is TRBJ1-6, the V gene TRBV15, with D possibly TRBD1 on 5 matching bases. V was pared by 0 bases and J by 9 bases, with 15 bases between. Germline loops: CDR1 LNHNV, CDR2 YYDKDF (reference sequence). This CDR3 is built from 16 residues.